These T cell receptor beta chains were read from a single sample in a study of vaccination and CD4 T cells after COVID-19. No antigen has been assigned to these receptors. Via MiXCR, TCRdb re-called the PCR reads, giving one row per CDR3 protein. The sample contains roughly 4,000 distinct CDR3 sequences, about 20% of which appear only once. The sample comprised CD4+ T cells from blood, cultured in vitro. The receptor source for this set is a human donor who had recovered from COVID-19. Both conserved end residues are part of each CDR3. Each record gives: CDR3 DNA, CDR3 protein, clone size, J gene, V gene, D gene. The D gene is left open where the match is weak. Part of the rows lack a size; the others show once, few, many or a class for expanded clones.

cdr3_nt: TGTGCCAGCCGAAACAGGGTCTACAATGAGCAGTTCTTC
cdr3_aa: CASRNRVYNEQFF
clone_size: medium-sized
j_call: TRBJ2-1
v_call: TRBV2
d_call: NA

cdr3_nt: TGCAGTGCTAGAGATGGGGGGATAGCAGGCTACACCTTC
cdr3_aa: CSARDGGIAGYTF
clone_size: medium-sized
j_call: TRBJ1-2
v_call: TRBV20-1
d_call: NA

cdr3_nt: TGCAGTGTCCCAGGGCTCCTAGGAGAGCAGTACTTC
cdr3_aa: CSVPGLLGEQYF
clone_size: few
j_call: TRBJ2-7
v_call: TRBV20-1
d_call: NA

cdr3_nt: TGCAGCGTTGAAGTTGGGGGGACAGATACGCAGTATTTT
cdr3_aa: CSVEVGGTDTQYF
clone_size: NA
j_call: TRBJ2-3
v_call: TRBV29-1
d_call: NA

cdr3_nt: TGTGCCACCAGTGATACCCGGGAGGGAGGGGACACCGGGGAGCTGTTTTTT
cdr3_aa: CATSDTREGGDTGELFF
clone_size: few
j_call: TRBJ2-2
v_call: TRBV24-1
d_call: TRBD2

cdr3_nt: TGTGCCATCACAGGTGGACAGGATCTTAACTATGGCTACACCTTC
cdr3_aa: CAITGGQDLNYGYTF
clone_size: NA
j_call: TRBJ1-2
v_call: TRBV10-3
d_call: TRBD1

cdr3_nt: TGTGCCAGCAGCTTAGCGGGGGAATCTTCTGAAGCTTTCTTT
cdr3_aa: CASSLAGESSEAFF
clone_size: few
j_call: TRBJ1-1
v_call: TRBV7-9
d_call: NA

cdr3_nt: TGTGCCAGCAGCCTCAGGACAACCAACTACGAGCAGTACTTC
cdr3_aa: CASSLRTTNYEQYF
clone_size: NA
j_call: TRBJ2-7
v_call: TRBV3-1
d_call: NA

cdr3_nt: TGTGCCAGCAAAGTTCTTACGAACACCGGGGAGCTGTTTTTT
cdr3_aa: CASKVLTNTGELFF
clone_size: NA
j_call: TRBJ2-2
v_call: TRBV2
d_call: NA

cdr3_nt: TGTGCCAGCAGCCCCACAGGGCCTGGGGCCAACGTCCTGACTTTC
cdr3_aa: CASSPTGPGANVLTF
clone_size: medium-sized
j_call: TRBJ2-6
v_call: TRBV11-2
d_call: NA

cdr3_nt: TGCGCCAGCAGCCAAGTACAATGGGAGACCCAGTACTTC
cdr3_aa: CASSQVQWETQYF
clone_size: NA
j_call: TRBJ2-5
v_call: TRBV4-1
d_call: NA

cdr3_nt: TGTGCCAGCAGCCAAGGGACAGGGGAAGAAAACACCATATATTTT
cdr3_aa: CASSQGTGEENTIYF
clone_size: few
j_call: TRBJ1-3
v_call: TRBV4-2
d_call: TRBD1

cdr3_nt: TGTGCTAGTGGTTTGGTAATTGGGGACAGGGAAAATTCACCCCTCCACTTT
cdr3_aa: CASGLVIGDRENSPLHF
clone_size: NA
j_call: TRBJ1-6
v_call: TRBV12-5
d_call: TRBD1

cdr3_nt: TGTGCCAGTAGTATGGGGTGGTCTGAAGCTTTCTTT
cdr3_aa: CASSMGWSEAFF
clone_size: few
j_call: TRBJ1-1
v_call: TRBV19
d_call: NA

cdr3_nt: TGTGCCGTCCGGGACTCTGGAAACACCATATATTTT
cdr3_aa: CAVRDSGNTIYF
clone_size: NA
j_call: TRBJ1-3
v_call: TRBV6-1
d_call: NA

cdr3_nt: TGTGCCAGCAGCTTGTTATCGGGGTATGGCTACACCTTC
cdr3_aa: CASSLLSGYGYTF
clone_size: few
j_call: TRBJ1-2
v_call: TRBV7-9
d_call: NA

cdr3_nt: TGTGCCAGCAGCAGCTTGGGTTTGGTGGGGGCGGCCACTGAAGCTTTCTTT
cdr3_aa: CASSSLGLVGAATEAFF
clone_size: NA
j_call: TRBJ1-1
v_call: TRBV5-4
d_call: NA

cdr3_nt: TGTGCCCGCAGGGACGACGGAAACTATGGCTACACCTTC
cdr3_aa: CARRDDGNYGYTF
clone_size: large
j_call: TRBJ1-2
v_call: TRBV6-1
d_call: NA

cdr3_nt: TGTGCCAGCAGCTTGGAGGGACAGGGACCTAACTATGGCTACACCTTC
cdr3_aa: CASSLEGQGPNYGYTF
clone_size: NA
j_call: TRBJ1-2
v_call: TRBV5-4
d_call: TRBD1

cdr3_nt: TGTGCCAGCAGCCGTTCCGGGACTAGCTGGATCGAGCAGTACTTC
cdr3_aa: CASSRSGTSWIEQYF
clone_size: NA
j_call: TRBJ2-7
v_call: TRBV7-2
d_call: TRBD2

cdr3_nt: TGCAGTGCTACCGACAGCCCTTATAGCAATCAGCCCCAGCATTTT
cdr3_aa: CSATDSPYSNQPQHF
clone_size: large
j_call: TRBJ1-5
v_call: TRBV20-1
d_call: NA

cdr3_nt: TGCAGTGCTACCCAAGAGACCCAGTACTTC
cdr3_aa: CSATQETQYF
clone_size: few
j_call: TRBJ2-5
v_call: TRBV20-1
d_call: NA

cdr3_nt: TGTGCCTGGAGTACCCCCGGGACAGCGAGGTCTGGCTACACCTTC
cdr3_aa: CAWSTPGTARSGYTF
clone_size: few
j_call: TRBJ1-2
v_call: TRBV30
d_call: TRBD1

cdr3_nt: TGTGCCAGCTTGTGGACAGGGGGGGTTGGGGAGCTGTTTTTT
cdr3_aa: CASLWTGGVGELFF
clone_size: few
j_call: TRBJ2-2
v_call: TRBV6-1
d_call: TRBD1

cdr3_nt: TGTGCCAGCTCACCACACGAGGGGATGAGCACTGAAGCTTTCTTT
cdr3_aa: CASSPHEGMSTEAFF
clone_size: NA
j_call: TRBJ1-1
v_call: TRBV18
d_call: NA

cdr3_nt: TGTGCCAGCAGCATGGGACTTCAAGAGACCCAGTACTTC
cdr3_aa: CASSMGLQETQYF
clone_size: NA
j_call: TRBJ2-5
v_call: TRBV7-3
d_call: NA

cdr3_nt: TGTGCCAGTAGTACGGCCGGGACAGGGAAAGAGACCCAGTACTTC
cdr3_aa: CASSTAGTGKETQYF
clone_size: few
j_call: TRBJ2-5
v_call: TRBV19
d_call: TRBD1

cdr3_nt: TGCGCCAGCAGCGGCGCGGGAACCTCTGGAAACACCATATATTTT
cdr3_aa: CASSGAGTSGNTIYF
clone_size: NA
j_call: TRBJ1-3
v_call: TRBV5-1
d_call: NA

cdr3_nt: TGTGCCAGCAGTTCTCTGACAGGTACTGAAGCTTTCTTT
cdr3_aa: CASSSLTGTEAFF
clone_size: few
j_call: TRBJ1-1
v_call: TRBV12-3/TRBV12-4
d_call: NA

cdr3_nt: TGTGCCAGCATTCCGACAGGGCCGTGGGTCTATGGCTACACCTTC
cdr3_aa: CASIPTGPWVYGYTF
clone_size: medium-sized
j_call: TRBJ1-2
v_call: TRBV6-1
d_call: TRBD1

cdr3_nt: TGTGCCAGCATGGACAGATGGGGGAACACTGAAGCTTTCTTT
cdr3_aa: CASMDRWGNTEAFF
clone_size: medium-sized
j_call: TRBJ1-1
v_call: TRBV6-1
d_call: NA

cdr3_nt: TGCAGTGCTAGAGCCAGAGGGCTAGCGGGGGGGTTGTCCTACAATGAGCAGTTCTTC
cdr3_aa: CSARARGLAGGLSYNEQFF
clone_size: few
j_call: TRBJ2-1
v_call: TRBV20-1
d_call: TRBD2

cdr3_nt: TGCGCCAGCAGCTTGTCCGGGACAGGGGATGAAGCTTTCTTT
cdr3_aa: CASSLSGTGDEAFF
clone_size: NA
j_call: TRBJ1-1
v_call: TRBV5-1
d_call: TRBD1

cdr3_nt: TGTGCTAGCAGCTCTAACCCAGCCCACCCTACGCAGTATTTT
cdr3_aa: CASSSNPAHPTQYF
clone_size: few
j_call: TRBJ2-3
v_call: TRBV7-7
d_call: NA

cdr3_nt: TGTGCCAGCAGCCAAGACATCTTGGGCTATGAGCAGTTCTTC
cdr3_aa: CASSQDILGYEQFF
clone_size: medium-sized
j_call: TRBJ2-1
v_call: TRBV4-2
d_call: NA

cdr3_nt: TGTGCCAGCAGCTTGGCTTCAGGGACTGAAAAACTGTTTTTT
cdr3_aa: CASSLASGTEKLFF
clone_size: few
j_call: TRBJ1-4
v_call: TRBV5-8
d_call: NA

cdr3_nt: TGTGCCAGCAGTGTAGCCCGGACTTTGAACACTGAAGCTTTCTTT
cdr3_aa: CASSVARTLNTEAFF
clone_size: few
j_call: TRBJ1-1
v_call: TRBV2
d_call: NA

cdr3_nt: TGCGCCAGCAGCCAAGATACAGGCACCTTTGGCACAGATACGCAGTATTTT
cdr3_aa: CASSQDTGTFGTDTQYF
clone_size: few
j_call: TRBJ2-3
v_call: TRBV4-1
d_call: NA

cdr3_nt: TGTGCCACCAGCTTGGACTTTCGACGCGAGCAGTACTTC
cdr3_aa: CATSLDFRREQYF
clone_size: few
j_call: TRBJ2-7
v_call: TRBV15
d_call: NA

cdr3_nt: TGTGCCACTCGCTTGGACGTCACCACCGGGGAGCTGTTTTTT
cdr3_aa: CATRLDVTTGELFF
clone_size: NA
j_call: TRBJ2-2
v_call: TRBV2
d_call: NA

cdr3_nt: TGTGCCAGCAGCTTGCCGGCACAGGGGGGCGAGCAGTACTTC
cdr3_aa: CASSLPAQGGEQYF
clone_size: NA
j_call: TRBJ2-7
v_call: TRBV5-4
d_call: TRBD1

cdr3_nt: TGCAGTGCTTGGAGCTATGGCTACACCTTC
cdr3_aa: CSAWSYGYTF
clone_size: large
j_call: TRBJ1-2
v_call: TRBV20-1
d_call: NA

cdr3_nt: TGTGCCATCAGTGAGACAGTTTACTATGGCTACACCTTC
cdr3_aa: CAISETVYYGYTF
clone_size: few
j_call: TRBJ1-2
v_call: TRBV10-3
d_call: NA

cdr3_nt: TGTGCCTGGAGGTCCGGGCCTTTCGAGGGGGCTTTCTTT
cdr3_aa: CAWRSGPFEGAFF
clone_size: few
j_call: TRBJ1-1
v_call: TRBV30
d_call: NA

cdr3_nt: TGTGCCAGCAGCAGGGGGCCGGACACTGAAGCTTTCTTT
cdr3_aa: CASSRGPDTEAFF
clone_size: medium-sized
j_call: TRBJ1-1
v_call: TRBV6-1
d_call: TRBD1